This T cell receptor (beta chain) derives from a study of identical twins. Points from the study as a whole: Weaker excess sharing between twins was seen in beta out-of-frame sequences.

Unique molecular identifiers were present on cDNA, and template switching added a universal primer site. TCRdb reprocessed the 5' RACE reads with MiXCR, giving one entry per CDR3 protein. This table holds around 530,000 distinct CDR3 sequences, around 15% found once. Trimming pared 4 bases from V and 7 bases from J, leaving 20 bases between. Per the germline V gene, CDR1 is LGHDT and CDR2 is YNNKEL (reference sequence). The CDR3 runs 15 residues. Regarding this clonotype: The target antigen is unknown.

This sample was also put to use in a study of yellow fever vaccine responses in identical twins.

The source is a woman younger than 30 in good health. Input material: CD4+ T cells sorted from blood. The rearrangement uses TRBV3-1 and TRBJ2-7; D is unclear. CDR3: CASSPNSRRQREQYF. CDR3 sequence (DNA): TGTGCCAGCAGCCCAAACTCACGAAGGCAGAGAGAGCAGTACTTC.